This TCR beta chain is drawn from a study of cytomegalovirus exposure and HLA in healthy donors. As for the study in general: Previous work identified 90 million to 130 million unique TCR beta sequences from around 200 million T cells.

A multiplex PCR was run with 60 Vbeta primers and 13 Jbeta primers. Under the authors' procedure: A later analysis tallied approximately 87 million unique TCR beta chains, roughly 11 million of them shared. Only in-frame clones appear in the TCRdb table, and some are missing; sequencing was by immunoSEQ multiplex PCR. The D gene and trimming were derived from the DNA, and the V and J assignments and clone size from that table. The repertoire holds 110,000 or so clones, with about 64% as singletons. Remarks on this clone: Its cognate antigen is unknown.

Overall study findings and caveats: The authors later linked a missense DCLRE1C variant to TCR beta V- and J-gene trimming. A few CMV-associated chains were confirmed in vitro to be specific for CMV antigens.

CDR3 length equals 13 residues. The V gene lost 11 bases and the J gene lost 2 bases, with 12 bases spanning the gap. Germline V gives CDR1 SSHAT, CDR2 FNYEAQ (reference sequence). This chain joins TRBV7-7 and TRBJ2-2, with a possible D match to TRBD2 (5 bases). The TCR originated in a man between 18 and 29 years old in good health and CMV-seropositive. The sample comprised PBMCs. The CDR3 bases are TGTGCCTCCCGGGGAAGTAACACCGGGGAGCTGTTTTTT. It yields the protein CASRGSNTGELFF.